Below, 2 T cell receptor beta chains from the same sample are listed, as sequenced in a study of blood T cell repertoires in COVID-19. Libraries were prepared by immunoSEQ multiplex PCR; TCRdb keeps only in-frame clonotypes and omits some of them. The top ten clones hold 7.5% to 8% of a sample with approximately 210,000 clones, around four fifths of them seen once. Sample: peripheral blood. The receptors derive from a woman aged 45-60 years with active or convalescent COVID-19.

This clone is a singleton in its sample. For the CDR3, the DNA is TGCGCCAGCAGCTTGGGGACAGGCGGAGTTGAAGAGACCCAGTACTTC. Translation gives CASSLGTGGVEETQYF. This sequence joins TRBV5-1 and TRBJ2-5; 7 nucleotides agree with TRBD1. The CDR3 consists of 16 residues. The junction had 8 bases not matched to a gene; V was cut back by 0 bases and J by 3 bases. Germline CDR1 is SGHRS and CDR2 is YFSETQ. Supplemented by reference TRBV5-1 and TRBJ2-5, the full variable domain reads KAGVTQTPRYLIKTRGQQVTLSCSPISGHRSVSWYQQTPGQGLQFLFEYFSETQRNKGNFPGRFSGRQFSNSRSEMNVSTLELGDSALYLCASSLGTGGVEETQYFGPGTRLLVL.

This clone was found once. The CDR3: CASSAYTRNQETQYF. CDR3 bases: TGTGCCAGCAGCGCCTACACTAGGAACCAAGAGACCCAGTACTTC. V and J are TRBV7-6 and TRBJ2-5; D is perhaps TRBD2 (5 bases). In germline, CDR1 is SGHVS, CDR2 FNYEAQ. CDR3 length equals 15 residues. The V gene lost 5 bases and the J gene lost 0 bases, with 13 bases spanning the gap.